This is a list of T cell receptor beta chains from one sample in a study of regulatory T cells in long-lasting Graves disease. Using its own MiXCR run on the multiplex PCR reads, TCRdb lists one record per CDR3 protein. The sample has more than 450,000 distinct CDR3 sequences, 15% to 20% seen once. The sample was also linked to a second study, of T cells in Graves' hyperthyroidism and ophthalmopathy.

The sequences come from peripheral blood mononuclear cells (PBMCs), collected at new diagnosis, from a patient treated with antithyroid drugs. These receptors came from a man aged 35 to 55 with Graves disease. Each CDR3 is given with its conserved first and last residue.

j_call,v_call,cdr3_aa
TRBJ2-7,TRBV19,CASWDSGLQEQYF
TRBJ2-1,TRBV3-1,CASSQGAGTSGYNEQFF
TRBJ2-7,TRBV20-1,CSASMLAGGSEQYF
TRBJ2-1,TRBV20-1,CSARVDYPGHEQFF
TRBJ1-1,TRBV12-5,CASGSGVANTEAFF
TRBJ2-7,TRBV6-4,CASRRTSGGFYEQHF
TRBJ2-7,TRBV7-2,CASSRPGGSYEQYF
TRBJ2-1,TRBV5-1,CASSLGLAGGSKSYNEQFF
TRBJ1-5,TRBV19,CASMVTGLTFNQPQHF
TRBJ2-5,TRBV30,CAWSVSASETQYF
TRBJ1-2,TRBV12-3/TRBV12-4,CASSFFRGQGADGYTF
TRBJ2-1,TRBV18,CASSPGGQNEQFF
TRBJ1-3,TRBV2,CASTKVSGNTIYF
TRBJ2-7,TRBV6-2/TRBV6-3,CASSYLGLARGYEQYF
TRBJ1-4,TRBV7-8,CASSLMETGGFEKLFF